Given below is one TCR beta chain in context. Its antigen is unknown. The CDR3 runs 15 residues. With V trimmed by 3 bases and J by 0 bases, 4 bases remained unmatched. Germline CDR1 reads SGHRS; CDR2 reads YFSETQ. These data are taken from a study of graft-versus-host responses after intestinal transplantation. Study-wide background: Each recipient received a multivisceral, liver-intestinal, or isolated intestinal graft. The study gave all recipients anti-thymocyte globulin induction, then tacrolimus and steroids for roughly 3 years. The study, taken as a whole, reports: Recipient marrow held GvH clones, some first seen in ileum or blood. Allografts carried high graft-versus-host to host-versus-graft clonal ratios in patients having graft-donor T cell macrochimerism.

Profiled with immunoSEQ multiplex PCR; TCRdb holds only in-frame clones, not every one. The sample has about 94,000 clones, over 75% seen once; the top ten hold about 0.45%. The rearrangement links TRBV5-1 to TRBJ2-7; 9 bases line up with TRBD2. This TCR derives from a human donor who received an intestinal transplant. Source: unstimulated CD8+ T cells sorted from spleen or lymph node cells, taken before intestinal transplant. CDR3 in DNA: TGCGCCAGCAGCTGGACTAGCGCAAGCTCCTACGAGCAGTACTTC. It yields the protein CASSWTSASSYEQYF. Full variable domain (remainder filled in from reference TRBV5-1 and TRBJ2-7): KAGVTQTPRYLIKTRGQQVTLSCSPISGHRSVSWYQQTPGQGLQFLFEYFSETQRNKGNFPGRFSGRQFSNSRSEMNVSTLELGDSALYLCASSWTSASSYEQYFGPGTRLTVT.